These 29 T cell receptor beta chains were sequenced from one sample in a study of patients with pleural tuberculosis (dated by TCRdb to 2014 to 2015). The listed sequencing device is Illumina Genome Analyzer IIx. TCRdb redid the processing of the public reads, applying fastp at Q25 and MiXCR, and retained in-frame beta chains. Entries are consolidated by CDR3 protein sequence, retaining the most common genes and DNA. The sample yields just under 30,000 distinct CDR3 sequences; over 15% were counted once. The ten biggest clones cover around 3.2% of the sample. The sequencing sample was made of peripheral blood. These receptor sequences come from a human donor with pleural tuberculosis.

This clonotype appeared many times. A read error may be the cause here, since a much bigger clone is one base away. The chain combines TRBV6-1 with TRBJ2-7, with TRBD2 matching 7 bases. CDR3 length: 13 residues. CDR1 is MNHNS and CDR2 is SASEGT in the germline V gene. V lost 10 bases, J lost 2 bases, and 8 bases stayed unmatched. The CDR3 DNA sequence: TGTGCCATTCGGGGGGACGGGCCCTACGAGCAGTACTTC. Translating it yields CAIRGDGPYEQYF.

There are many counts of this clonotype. CDR3 sequence: CASSPQSSGNTIYF. The CDR3 DNA reads as TGTGCCAGCAGCCCCCAGAGCTCTGGAAACACCATATATTTT. The rearrangement joins TRBV3-1 to TRBJ1-3; no definite D call. Trimming took 4 bases from V and 0 from J, leaving 7 bases between them. CDR3 length: 14 amino acids. Germline V gene sequence: CDR1 LGHDT, CDR2 YNNKEL (reference sequence).

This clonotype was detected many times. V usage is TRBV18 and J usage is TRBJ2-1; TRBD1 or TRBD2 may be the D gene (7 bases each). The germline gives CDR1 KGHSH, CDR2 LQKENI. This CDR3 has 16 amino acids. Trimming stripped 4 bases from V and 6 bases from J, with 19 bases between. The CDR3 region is CASSRDAGGAANEQFF. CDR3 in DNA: TGTGCCAGCTCACGGGACGCAGGGGGGGCCGCCAATGAGCAGTTCTTC.

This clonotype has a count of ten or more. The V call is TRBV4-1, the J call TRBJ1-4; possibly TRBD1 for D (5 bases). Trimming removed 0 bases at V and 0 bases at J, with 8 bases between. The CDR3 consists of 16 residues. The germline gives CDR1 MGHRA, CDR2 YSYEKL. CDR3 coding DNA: TGCGCCAGCAGCCAAGATCTGGGGGCAACTAATGAAAAACTGTTTTTT. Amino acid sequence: CASSQDLGATNEKLFF.

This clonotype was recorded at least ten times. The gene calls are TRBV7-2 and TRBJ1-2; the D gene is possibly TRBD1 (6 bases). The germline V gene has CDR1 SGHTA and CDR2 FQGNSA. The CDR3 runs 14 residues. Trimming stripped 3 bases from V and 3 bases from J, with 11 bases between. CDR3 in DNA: TGTGCCAGCAGCTTCTACAGGGTCGACTATGGCTACACCTTC. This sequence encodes CASSFYRVDYGYTF.

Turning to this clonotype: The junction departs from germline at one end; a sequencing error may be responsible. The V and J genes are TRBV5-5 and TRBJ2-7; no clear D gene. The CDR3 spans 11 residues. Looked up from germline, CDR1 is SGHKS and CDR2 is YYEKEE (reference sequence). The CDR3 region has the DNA TGTGCCAGCAGCAATACCTACGGGCAGTACTTC. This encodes CASSNTYGQYF.

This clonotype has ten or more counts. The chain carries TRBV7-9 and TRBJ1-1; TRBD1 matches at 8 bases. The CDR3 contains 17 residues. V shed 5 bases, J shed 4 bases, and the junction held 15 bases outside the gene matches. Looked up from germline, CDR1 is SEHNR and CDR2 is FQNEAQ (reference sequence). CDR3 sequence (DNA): TGTGCCAGCAGCCCTCGCTCCCCTCAGGGGGCGGTCACTGAAGCTTTCTTT. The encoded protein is CASSPRSPQGAVTEAFF.

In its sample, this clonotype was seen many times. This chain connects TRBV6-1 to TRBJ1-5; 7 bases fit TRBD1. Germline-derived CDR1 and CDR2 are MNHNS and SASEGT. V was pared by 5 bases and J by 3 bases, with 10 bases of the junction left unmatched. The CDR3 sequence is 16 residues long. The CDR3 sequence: CASSPWTGQTNQPQHF. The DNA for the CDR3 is TGTGCCAGCAGTCCATGGACAGGCCAGACCAATCAGCCCCAGCATTTT.

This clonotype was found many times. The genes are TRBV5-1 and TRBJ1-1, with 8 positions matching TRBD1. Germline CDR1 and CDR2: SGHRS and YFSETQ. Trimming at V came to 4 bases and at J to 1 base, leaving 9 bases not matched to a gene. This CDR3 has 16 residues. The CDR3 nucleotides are TGCGCCAGCAGCCCCGCCACCGGGACAGGGAACACTGAAGCTTTCTTT. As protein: CASSPATGTGNTEAFF. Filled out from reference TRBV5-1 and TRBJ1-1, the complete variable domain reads KAGVTQTPRYLIKTRGQQVTLSCSPISGHRSVSWYQQTPGQGLQFLFEYFSETQRNKGNFPGRFSGRQFSNSRSEMNVSTLELGDSALYLCASSPATGTGNTEAFFGQGTRLTVV.

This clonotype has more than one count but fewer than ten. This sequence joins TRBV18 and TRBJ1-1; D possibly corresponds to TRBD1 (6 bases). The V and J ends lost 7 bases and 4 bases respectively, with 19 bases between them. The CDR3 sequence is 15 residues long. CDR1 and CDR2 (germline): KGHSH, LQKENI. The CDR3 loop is CASLPPGTPSTEAFF. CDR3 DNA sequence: TGTGCCAGCTTACCGCCTGGGACACCGAGCACTGAAGCTTTCTTT.

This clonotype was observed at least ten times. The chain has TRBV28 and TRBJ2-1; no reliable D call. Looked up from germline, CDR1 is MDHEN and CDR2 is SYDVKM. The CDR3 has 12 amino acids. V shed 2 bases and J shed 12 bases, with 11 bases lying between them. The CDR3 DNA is TGTGCCAGCAGTTTAAAATTGATGGGGCAGTTCTTC. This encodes CASSLKLMGQFF.

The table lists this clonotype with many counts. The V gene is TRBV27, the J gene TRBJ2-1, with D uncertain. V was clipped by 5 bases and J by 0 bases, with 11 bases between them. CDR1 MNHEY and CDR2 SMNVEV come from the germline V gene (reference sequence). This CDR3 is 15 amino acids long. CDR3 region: CASSPRVSSYNEQFF. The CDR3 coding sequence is TGTGCCAGCAGTCCACGGGTAAGCTCCTACAATGAGCAGTTCTTC.

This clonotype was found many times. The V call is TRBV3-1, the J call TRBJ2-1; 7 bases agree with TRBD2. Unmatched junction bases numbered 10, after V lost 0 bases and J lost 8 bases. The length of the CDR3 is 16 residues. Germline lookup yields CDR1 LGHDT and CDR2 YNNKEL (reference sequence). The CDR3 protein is CASSQDPAGVSDEQFF. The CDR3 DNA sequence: TGTGCCAGCAGCCAAGATCCCGCGGGAGTAAGCGATGAGCAGTTCTTC.

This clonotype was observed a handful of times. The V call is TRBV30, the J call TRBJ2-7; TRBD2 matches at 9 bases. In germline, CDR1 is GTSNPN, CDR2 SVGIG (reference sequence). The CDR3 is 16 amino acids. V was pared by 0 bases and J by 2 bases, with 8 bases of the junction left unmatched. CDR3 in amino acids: CAWSVLSGRGPYEQYF. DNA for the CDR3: TGTGCCTGGAGTGTCCTTAGCGGGAGAGGTCCCTACGAGCAGTACTTC.

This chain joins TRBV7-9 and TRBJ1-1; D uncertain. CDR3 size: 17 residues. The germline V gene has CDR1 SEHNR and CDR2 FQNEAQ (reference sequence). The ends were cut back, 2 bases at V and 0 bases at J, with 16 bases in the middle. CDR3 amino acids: CASSLKSFRKLNTEAFF. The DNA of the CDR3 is TGTGCCAGCAGCTTAAAATCATTTCGGAAGCTGAACACTGAAGCTTTCTTT.

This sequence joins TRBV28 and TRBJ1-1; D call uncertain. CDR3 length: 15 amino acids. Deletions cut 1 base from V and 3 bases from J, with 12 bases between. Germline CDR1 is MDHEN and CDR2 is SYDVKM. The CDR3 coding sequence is TGTGCCAGCAGTTTATTTGGGCGGCGGGACACTGAAGCTTTCTTT. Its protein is CASSLFGRRDTEAFF.

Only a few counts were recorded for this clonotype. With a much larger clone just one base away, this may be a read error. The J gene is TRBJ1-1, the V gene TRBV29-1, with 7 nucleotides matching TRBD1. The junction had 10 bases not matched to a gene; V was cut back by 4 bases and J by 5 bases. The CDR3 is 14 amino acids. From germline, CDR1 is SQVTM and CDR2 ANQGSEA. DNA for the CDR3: TGCAGCGTTGTTGTGACAGGGTTGGTGACTGAAGCTTTCTTT. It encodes CSVVVTGLVTEAFF.

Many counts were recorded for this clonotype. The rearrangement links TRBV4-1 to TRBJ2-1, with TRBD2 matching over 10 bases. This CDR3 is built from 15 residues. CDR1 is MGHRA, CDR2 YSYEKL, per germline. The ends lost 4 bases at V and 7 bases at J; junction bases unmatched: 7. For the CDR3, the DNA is TGCGCCAGCAGCCGGAGCGGGGGGGCTTCGAATGAGCAGTTCTTC. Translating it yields CASSRSGGASNEQFF.

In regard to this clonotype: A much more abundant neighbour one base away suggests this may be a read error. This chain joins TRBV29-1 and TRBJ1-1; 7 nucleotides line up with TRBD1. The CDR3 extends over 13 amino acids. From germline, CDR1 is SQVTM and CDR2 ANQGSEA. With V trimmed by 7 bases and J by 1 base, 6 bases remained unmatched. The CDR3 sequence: CSARDRSNTEAFF. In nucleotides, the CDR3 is TGCAGCGCCCGGGACAGATCGAACACTGAAGCTTTCTTT.

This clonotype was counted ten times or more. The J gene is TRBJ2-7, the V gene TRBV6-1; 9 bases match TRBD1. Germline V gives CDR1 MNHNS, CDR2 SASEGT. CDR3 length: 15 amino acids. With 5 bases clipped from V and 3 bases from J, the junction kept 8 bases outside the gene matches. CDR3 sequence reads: CASSTIGTGSYEQYF. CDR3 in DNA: TGTGCCAGCAGTACTATCGGGACAGGGAGCTACGAGCAGTACTTC.

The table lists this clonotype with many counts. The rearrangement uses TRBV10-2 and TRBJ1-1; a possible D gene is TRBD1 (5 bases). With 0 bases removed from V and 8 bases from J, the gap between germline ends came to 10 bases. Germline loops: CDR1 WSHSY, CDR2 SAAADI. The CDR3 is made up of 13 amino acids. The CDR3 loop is CASSESVGTEAFF. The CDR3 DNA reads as TGCGCCAGCAGTGAGTCCGTGGGGACCGAAGCTTTCTTT.

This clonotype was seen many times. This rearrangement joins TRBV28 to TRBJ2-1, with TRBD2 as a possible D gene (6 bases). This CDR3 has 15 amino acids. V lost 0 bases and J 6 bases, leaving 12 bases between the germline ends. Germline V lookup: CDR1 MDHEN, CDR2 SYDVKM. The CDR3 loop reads CASSLWGSGSNEQFF. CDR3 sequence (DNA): TGTGCCAGCAGTTTATGGGGTAGCGGCAGCAATGAGCAGTTCTTC.

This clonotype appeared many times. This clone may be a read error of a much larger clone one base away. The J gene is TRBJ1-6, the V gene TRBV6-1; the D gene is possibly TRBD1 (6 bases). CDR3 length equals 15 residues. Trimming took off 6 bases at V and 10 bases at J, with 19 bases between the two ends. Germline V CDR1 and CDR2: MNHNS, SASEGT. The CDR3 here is CASSLTGRGGSPLHF. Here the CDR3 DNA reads TGTGCCAGCAGCCTTACCGGCAGGGGCGGCTCACCCCTCCACTTT.

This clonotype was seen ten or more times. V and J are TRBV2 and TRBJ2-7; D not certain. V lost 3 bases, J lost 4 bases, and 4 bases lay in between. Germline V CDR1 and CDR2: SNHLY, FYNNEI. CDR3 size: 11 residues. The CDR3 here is CASSDRYEQYF. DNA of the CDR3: TGTGCCAGCAGTGATAGGTACGAGCAGTACTTC. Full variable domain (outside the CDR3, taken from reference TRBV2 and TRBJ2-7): EPEVTQTPSHQVTQMGQEVILRCVPISNHLYFYWYRQILGQKVEFLVSFYNNEISEKSEIFDDQFSVERPDGSNFTLKIRSTKLEDSAMYFCASSDRYEQYFGPGTRLTVT.

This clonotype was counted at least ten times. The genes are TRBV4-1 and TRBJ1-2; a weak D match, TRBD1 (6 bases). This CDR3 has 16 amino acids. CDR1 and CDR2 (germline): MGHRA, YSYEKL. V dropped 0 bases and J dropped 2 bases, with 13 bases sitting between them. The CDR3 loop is CASSQDTGGHNYGYTF. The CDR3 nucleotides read TGCGCCAGCAGCCAAGACACGGGGGGCCACAACTATGGCTACACCTTC.

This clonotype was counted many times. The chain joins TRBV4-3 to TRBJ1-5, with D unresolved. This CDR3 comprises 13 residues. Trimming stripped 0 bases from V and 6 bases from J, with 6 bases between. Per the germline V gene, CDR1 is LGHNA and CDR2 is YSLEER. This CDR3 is CASSQDRGQPQHF. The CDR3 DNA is TGCGCCAGCAGCCAAGATAGAGGTCAGCCCCAGCATTTT.

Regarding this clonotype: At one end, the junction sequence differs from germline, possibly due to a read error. CDR3 in amino acids: CASSPRRGENEQLF. DNA of the CDR3: TGCGCCAGCAGCCCTCGCAGGGGGGAAAATGAGCAGCTCTTC. The genes are TRBV5-1 and TRBJ2-1; possibly TRBD1 for D (7 bases). Germline V lookup: CDR1 SGHRS, CDR2 YFSETQ. This CDR3 comprises 14 residues.

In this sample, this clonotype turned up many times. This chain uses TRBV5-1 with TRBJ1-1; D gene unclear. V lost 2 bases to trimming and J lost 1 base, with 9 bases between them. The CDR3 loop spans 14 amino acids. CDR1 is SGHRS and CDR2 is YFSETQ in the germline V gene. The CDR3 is CASSFFGPNTEAFF. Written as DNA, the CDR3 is TGCGCCAGCAGCTTTTTTGGGCCGAACACTGAAGCTTTCTTT.

CDR3 residues: CSATPTSTDTQYF. Written as DNA, the CDR3 is TGCAGTGCTACTCCTACTAGCACAGATACGCAGTATTTT. The chain combines TRBV20-1 with TRBJ2-3; D remains ambiguous. The CDR3 runs to 13 residues. V lost 4 bases and J 0 bases, leaving 8 bases between the germline ends. Germline assignment: CDR1 DFQATT and CDR2 SNEGSKA (reference sequence).